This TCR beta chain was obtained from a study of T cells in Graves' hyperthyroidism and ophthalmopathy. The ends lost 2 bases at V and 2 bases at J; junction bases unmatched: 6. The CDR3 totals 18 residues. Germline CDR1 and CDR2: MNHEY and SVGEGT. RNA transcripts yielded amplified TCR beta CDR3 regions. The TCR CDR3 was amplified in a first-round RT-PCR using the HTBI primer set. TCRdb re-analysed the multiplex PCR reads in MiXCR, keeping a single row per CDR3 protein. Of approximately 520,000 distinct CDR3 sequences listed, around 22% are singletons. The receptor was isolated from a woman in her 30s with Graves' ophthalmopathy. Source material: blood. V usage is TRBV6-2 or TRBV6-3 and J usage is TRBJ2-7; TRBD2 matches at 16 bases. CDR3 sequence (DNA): TGTGCCAGCAGTTACCCCGGGACTAGCGGGAGGGCACCCTACGAGCAGTACTTC. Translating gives CASSYPGTSGRAPYEQYF.